This T cell receptor (beta chain) comes out of a study of cytomegalovirus exposure and HLA in healthy donors. Here immunoSEQ multiplex PCR was the method, and the copy in TCRdb shows in-frame clones only, minus some. The sample lists tens of thousands of clones; 90% to 97% were seen once. The V and J ends lost 3 bases and 4 bases respectively, with 7 bases between them. CDR1 LNHDA and CDR2 SQIVND come from the germline V gene (reference sequence). This CDR3 region has 13 residues. Source material: PBMCs. The rearrangement links TRBV19 to TRBJ1-5; D ambiguous. This TCR was sampled from a man aged 18 to 29 in good health and CMV-seropositive. CDR3 sequence reads: CASSIGGNQPQHF. The CDR3 nucleotides read TGTGCCAGTAGTATTGGAGGGAATCAGCCCCAGCATTTT. Together with reference TRBV19 and TRBJ1-5, the CDR3 gives the full variable domain: DGGITQSPKYLFRKEGQNVTLSCEQNLNHDAMYWYRQDPGQGLRLIYYSQIVNDFQKGDIAEGYSVSREKKESFPLTVTSAQKNPTAFYLCASSIGGNQPQHFGDGTRLSIL.